This T cell receptor (beta chain) was sequenced during a study of T cell responses to AZD1222 COVID-19 vaccine. Worth noting for this clone: Its cognate antigen is unknown.

Regarding the study as a whole: Recipients of AZD1222 seropositive at baseline numbered only five or six. A reported finding is that nearly half of spike-specific TCRs target unmutated variant regions.

J lost 6 bases, V lost 5 bases, and 7 bases had no gene match. Germline loops: CDR1 MNHEY, CDR2 SVGEGT. The CDR3 covers 14 residues. TCRdb's copy holds only in-frame clones and misses some; the assay was immunoSEQ multiplex PCR. Of around 120,000 clones detected, approximately 80% appear once; the ten largest clones hold around 27%. The receptor was isolated from an adult who received the AZD1222 COVID-19 vaccine. The specimen was peripheral blood, collected 28 days after the second AZD1222 dose. The rearrangement uses TRBV6-2 or TRBV6-3 and TRBJ1-5, with 7 bases that match TRBD1. CDR3 residues: CASSIGQVVQPQHF. The CDR3 nucleotides read TGTGCCAGCAGTATAGGACAGGTCGTTCAGCCCCAGCATTTT.